The rows below give T cell receptor beta chains drawn from one sample of a study of molecular identifiers for immune sequencing clone quantification. TCRdb itself ran the PCR reads through MiXCR, one entry per CDR3 protein. The sample carries under 600,000 distinct CDR3 sequences, 20% to 25% recorded once. The material sequenced was naive CD8+ T cells from blood, with Jurkat cell RNA spiked in. The receptors originated from a human donor in good health. Some libraries in this study had Jurkat cell RNA spiked in. The CDR3 runs from the conserved cysteine through the conserved F or W. A D gene is named only where the DNA matches it firmly. For some rows the clone size is stated as once, few or many, or as a class when expanded; others skip it.

D,length,size,V,J,DNA,CDR3
-,14,few,TRBV27,TRBJ1-6,TGTGCCAGCAGTCCCCCGGACTCGTATGCACCCCTCCACTTT,CASSPPDSYAPLHF
-,13,many,TRBV7-9,TRBJ2-3,TGTGCCAGCTCCGCTCCGGTTGCAGATACGCAGTATTTT,CASSAPVADTQYF
-,14,few,TRBV6-5,TRBJ2-7,TGTGCCAGCAGGCCCAGGCAGGAGATCTACGAGCAGTACTTC,CASRPRQEIYEQYF
TRBD1,16,many,TRBV7-8,TRBJ1-5,TGTGCCAGCAGCTTAGGCGGCCAGGGGGCACATCAGCCCCAGCATTTT,CASSLGGQGAHQPQHF
-,14,many,TRBV5-6,TRBJ2-1,TGTGCCAGCAGCTTGGTCCAGCGTAACAATGAGCAGTTCTTC,CASSLVQRNNEQFF
TRBD1,15,-,TRBV7-2,TRBJ2-7,TGTGCCAGCAGCACCTATGGGACAGTAGGCGACGAGCAGTACTTC,CASSTYGTVGDEQYF
TRBD2,17,-,TRBV12-3/TRBV12-4,TRBJ2-3,TGTGCCAGCAGTTTGGAAATTATTAGCGGGAGCACAGATACGCAGTATTTT,CASSLEIISGSTDTQYF
TRBD1,17,few,TRBV7-9,TRBJ1-4,TGTGCCAGCAGCCCGCTTAGCACAGGGGGAGCTAATGAAAAACTGTTTTTT,CASSPLSTGGANEKLFF
-,18,many,TRBV7-9,TRBJ2-5,TGTGCCAGCAGCCCGAGAAGTAGAGAGGTTTGGGTTCAAGAGACCCAGTACTTC,CASSPRSREVWVQETQYF
TRBD1,14,many,TRBV30,TRBJ2-5,TGTGCCTGGAGTCACGGGACAGGGCAAGAGACCCAGTACTTC,CAWSHGTGQETQYF
-,15,many,TRBV7-9,TRBJ2-7,TGTGCCAGCAGCTTGTACGAAAGCCCATCCTACGAGCAGTACTTC,CASSLYESPSYEQYF
TRBD2,16,-,TRBV4-3,TRBJ2-7,TGCGCCAGCAGCCAAGATGTAGCGGGGGGTCAATACGAGCAGTACTTC,CASSQDVAGGQYEQYF
-,16,few,TRBV19,TRBJ2-7,TGTGCCAGTAGTATAGTTATCGGCCTGAAGATGTACGAGCAGTACTTC,CASSIVIGLKMYEQYF
-,17,-,TRBV10-3,TRBJ1-2,TGTGCCATCAGTGAGTCGATCCCGGTCCAGGGTAACTATGGCTACACCTTC,CAISESIPVQGNYGYTF
-,15,-,TRBV6-2/TRBV6-3,TRBJ1-1,TGTGCCAGCAGTTACTTGGCGGACAAGAACACTGAAGCTTTCTTT,CASSYLADKNTEAFF
-,16,few,TRBV11-2,TRBJ2-5,TGTGCCAGCAGCTTTAGCCCGCTTACCGACCAAGAGACCCAGTACTTC,CASSFSPLTDQETQYF
TRBD1,13,many,TRBV5-4,TRBJ2-7,TGTGCCAGCAGCTACCGACAGGGCTACGAGCAGTACTTC,CASSYRQGYEQYF
-,11,many,TRBV25-1,TRBJ2-1,TGTGCCAGCAGTGAGTACAATGAGCAGTTCTTC,CASSEYNEQFF